A single sample is the source of the 5 T cell receptor beta chains below, sequenced in a study of cytomegalovirus exposure and HLA in healthy donors. With 60 Vbeta and 13 Jbeta primers, the PCR was carried out. The assay was immunoSEQ multiplex PCR, and TCRdb's table has in-frame clones only and misses some. Of about 200,000 clones listed, over 60% are singletons. What was sequenced was PBMCs. The receptors originated from a man aged 35 to 55 in good health and CMV-seronegative.

This clone was found once. The chain has TRBV7-2 and TRBJ1-5, with D uncertain. CDR3 length: 12 residues. Germline V gene data show CDR1 as SGHTA and CDR2 as FQGNSA. V gave up 4 bases and J gave up 8 bases, with 9 bases separating them. Here the CDR3 reads CASSSNQEPQHF. The DNA of the CDR3 is TGTGCCAGCAGCTCCAACCAGGAGCCCCAGCATTTT.

This sequence joins TRBV19 and TRBJ2-7; 9 bases align to TRBD1. The V gene end was trimmed by 6 bases and the J gene end by 5 bases; junction bases not matched to a gene: 8. CDR1 is LNHDA and CDR2 is SQIVND in the germline V gene (reference sequence). The CDR3 consists of 14 residues. The CDR3 sequence is CASSPTGGWDEQYF. The CDR3 DNA reads TGTGCCAGTAGCCCCACAGGGGGCTGGGACGAGCAGTACTTC.

With respect to this clone: This specimen includes other DNA sequences encoding the same CDR3. The V gene is TRBV18, the J gene TRBJ1-2; D ambiguous. Germline V gives CDR1 KGHSH, CDR2 LQKENI. Trimming took off 2 bases at V and 3 bases at J, with 7 bases between the two ends. The CDR3 has 13 amino acids. The CDR3 loop is CASSPGTDYGYTF. For the CDR3, the DNA is TGTGCCAGCTCACCAGGCACAGACTATGGCTACACCTTC.

The chain couples TRBV9 to TRBJ1-1; no reliable D call. The CDR3 is made up of 14 amino acids. Germline V gene lookup returns CDR1 SGDLS and CDR2 YYNGEE. The V end was cut by 3 bases, the J end by 10 bases, with 19 bases between. The CDR3 spells CASSALHPSPGAFF. The CDR3 nucleotides read TGTGCCAGCAGCGCCCTCCACCCTTCACCGGGAGCTTTCTTT.

This sequence joins TRBV7-9 and TRBJ2-2; tentatively, D is TRBD2 (6 bases). The CDR3 spans 15 residues. V lost 6 bases to trimming and J lost 3 bases, with 14 bases between them. Germline loops: CDR1 SEHNR, CDR2 FQNEAQ (reference sequence). The CDR3 coding sequence is TGTGCCAGCAGGGTTGGAGGGGCTGACACCGGGGAGCTGTTTTTT. This sequence encodes CASRVGGADTGELFF.